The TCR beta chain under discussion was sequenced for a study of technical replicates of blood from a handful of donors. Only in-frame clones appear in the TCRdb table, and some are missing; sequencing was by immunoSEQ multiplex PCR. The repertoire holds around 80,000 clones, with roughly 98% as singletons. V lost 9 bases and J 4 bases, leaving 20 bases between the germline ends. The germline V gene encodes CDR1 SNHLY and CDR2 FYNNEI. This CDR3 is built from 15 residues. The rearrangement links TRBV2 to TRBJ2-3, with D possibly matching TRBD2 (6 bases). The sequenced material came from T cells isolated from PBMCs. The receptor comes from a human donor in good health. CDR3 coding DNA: TGTGCCAGTAGCCCCGCGCTAGCGAGGTCAGATACGCAGTATTTT. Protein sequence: CASSPALARSDTQYF.